Listed below are T cell receptor beta chains from one sample, sequenced in a study of cytomegalovirus exposure and HLA in healthy donors. Data came from immunoSEQ multiplex PCR; TCRdb stores just in-frame clones and leaves some out. Of 100,000 or so clones listed, 69% are singletons. Source material: PBMCs. The receptors shown here come from a man aged 25-40 years in good health and CMV-seronegative. The CDR3 runs from the conserved cysteine through the conserved F or W. A D gene is named only where the DNA matches it firmly. Rows give clone size only sometimes, using once, few, many, or a class for an expanded clone.

j_call | clone_size | v_call | d_call | cdr3_nt | cdr3_aa
TRBJ1-2 | - | TRBV19 | - | TGTGCCAGTAGTATAGGTTTTGGCGGCGGCACCAATAACTATGGCTACACCTTC | CASSIGFGGGTNNYGYTF
TRBJ2-1 | - | TRBV7-2 | TRBD1 | TGTGCCAGCAGCCTACAACAGGGGAATGAGCAGTTCTTC | CASSLQQGNEQFF
TRBJ1-3 | - | TRBV6-1 | - | TGTGCCAGTACGACACAGGAGATTGGAAACACCATATATTTT | CASTTQEIGNTIYF
TRBJ2-7 | - | TRBV10-2 | - | TGCGCCATCTCCCCAGCGAACCACGAGCAGTACTTC | CAISPANHEQYF
TRBJ1-5 | - | TRBV11-3 | - | TGTGCCAGCAGCTTCAACAGGAATCAGCCCCAGCATTTT | CASSFNRNQPQHF
TRBJ2-3 | few | TRBV18 | TRBD2 | TGTGCCAGCTCACCAGAGCGGGAGGCCCCAGATACGCAGTATTTT | CASSPEREAPDTQYF
TRBJ2-3 | - | TRBV5-1 | TRBD1 | TGCGCCAGCAGCTTGGAAGGCAGGGGGACAGATACGCAGTATTTT | CASSLEGRGTDTQYF
TRBJ1-1 | - | TRBV28 | TRBD1 | TGTGCCAGCAGTCCCGGGACAGGTAGGGGGACTGAAGCTTTCTTT | CASSPGTGRGTEAFF
TRBJ2-1 | - | TRBV5-1 | - | TGCGCCAGCAGCTTTAAGGGGGAGGGCCCCAATGAGCAGTTCTTC | CASSFKGEGPNEQFF
TRBJ1-2 | - | TRBV5-4 | TRBD1 | TGTGCCAGCAGCGCAACTACCGGGACAGGGGAAGGCTACACCTTC | CASSATTGTGEGYTF
TRBJ2-2 | - | TRBV4-2 | TRBD2 | TGTGCCAGCAGCCCCTGGACTAGCGGGAGGGTAAACACCGGGGAGCTGTTTTTT | CASSPWTSGRVNTGELFF
TRBJ2-7 | - | TRBV18 | - | TGTGCCAGCTCACCACCCAGGGGTGGGGGATCCGACGAGCAGTACTTC | CASSPPRGGGSDEQYF
TRBJ2-1 | few | TRBV30 | TRBD2 | TGTGCCTTTATATTAGCGGGAGGAATTTGGCAGTTCTTC | CAFILAGGIWQFF
TRBJ1-1 | - | TRBV7-9 | TRBD1 | TGTGCCAGCAGCTTACAGGGGGCGGGAACTGAAGCTTTCTTT | CASSLQGAGTEAFF
TRBJ2-3 | - | TRBV11-2 | TRBD2 | TGTGCCAGCAGCTTACCGGGACTAGCGGGAGCTCGGGATGAGTATTTT | CASSLPGLAGARDEYF
TRBJ1-6 | few | TRBV6-5 | - | TGTGCCAGCAGCGACCAGGGGTATAATTCACCCCTCCACTTT | CASSDQGYNSPLHF
TRBJ2-7 | - | TRBV11-2 | TRBD2 | TGTGCCAGCAGCTTGGCACCAGGGAGCGGGAGGGCCAATGAGCAGTACTTC | CASSLAPGSGRANEQYF
TRBJ1-2 | - | TRBV2 | - | TGTGCCAGCAGTGGGCAGAACTATGGCTACACCTTC | CASSGQNYGYTF
TRBJ1-2 | once | TRBV25-1 | - | TGTGCCAGCAGTGGGGGACAAGACTATGGCTACACCTTC | CASSGGQDYGYTF
TRBJ2-5 | - | TRBV5-8 | - | TGTGCCAGCAGCTTTGGACAGCCTCAAGAGACCCAGTACTTC | CASSFGQPQETQYF
TRBJ2-1 | few | TRBV18 | - | TGTGCCAGCTCACCGCAGGGGAAAAGCGATGAGCAGTTCTTC | CASSPQGKSDEQFF
TRBJ1-2 | - | TRBV19 | TRBD1 | TGTGCCAGTAGTATCGACAGGGGATTGGGGGGCTACACCTTC | CASSIDRGLGGYTF
TRBJ2-7 | once | TRBV5-6 | TRBD2 | TGTGCCAGCAGTTCCCTGGGGCTAGCGGACTCCTACGAGCAGTACTTC | CASSSLGLADSYEQYF
TRBJ1-2 | - | TRBV7-9 | - | TGTGCCAGCAGGGCAGGGACTTCATATGGCTACACCTTC | CASRAGTSYGYTF
TRBJ1-4 | few | TRBV28 | TRBD1 | TGTGCCAGCAGTTCCCACGGGACAGGGGATTTCGCGACTAATGAAAAACTGTTTTTT | CASSSHGTGDFATNEKLFF
TRBJ2-3 | - | TRBV29-1 | - | TGCAGCGTCCGGCGAGGGAAGAGCGCCACAGATACGCAGTATTTT | CSVRRGKSATDTQYF
TRBJ2-7 | - | TRBV18 | TRBD2 | TGTGCCAGCTCAACTAGCGGGAGTACCGAGCAGTACTTC | CASSTSGSTEQYF
TRBJ2-7 | - | TRBV5-1 | TRBD1 | TGCGCCAGCAGCTCCACGGGACAGACCTACGAGCAGTACTTC | CASSSTGQTYEQYF
TRBJ2-7 | - | TRBV28 | - | TGTGCCAGCAGTTTAGGAGGATACGAGCAGTACTTC | CASSLGGYEQYF
TRBJ2-3 | - | TRBV6-1 | - | TGTGCCAGCAGCCCAAGCGGGAGCACAGATACGCAGTATTTT | CASSPSGSTDTQYF
TRBJ2-3 | - | TRBV30 | - | TGTGCCTGGAGTCCCCTCGGACAGTACTCCACAGATACGCAGTATTTT | CAWSPLGQYSTDTQYF
TRBJ2-3 | - | TRBV11-3 | - | TGTGCCAGCAGCTTAGGGCCTAGTTTAGGAACAGATACGCAGTATTTT | CASSLGPSLGTDTQYF